This paragraph covers one T cell receptor beta chain sequence. Sequenced by immunoSEQ multiplex PCR; TCRdb stores in-frame clones only, minus some. Of under 40,000 clones listed, 80% to 90% are singletons. The data were taken from a study of blood T cell repertoires in COVID-19. Background on the study: Samples taken during acute and convalescent COVID-19 were collected in the United States, Italy and Spain.

Germline V gene data show CDR1 as MNHEY and CDR2 as SVGAGI. The CDR3 spans 12 residues. Trimming left V 2 bases short and J 8 bases short, with 9 bases between. This sequence originates from a woman aged 80 or over with active or convalescent COVID-19. Sequencing was performed on peripheral blood. The genes are TRBV6-5 and TRBJ1-2; D gene unclear. The chain's CDR3 is CASSYRMGGYTF. The CDR3 DNA is TGTGCCAGCAGTTACAGAATGGGCGGCTACACCTTC.